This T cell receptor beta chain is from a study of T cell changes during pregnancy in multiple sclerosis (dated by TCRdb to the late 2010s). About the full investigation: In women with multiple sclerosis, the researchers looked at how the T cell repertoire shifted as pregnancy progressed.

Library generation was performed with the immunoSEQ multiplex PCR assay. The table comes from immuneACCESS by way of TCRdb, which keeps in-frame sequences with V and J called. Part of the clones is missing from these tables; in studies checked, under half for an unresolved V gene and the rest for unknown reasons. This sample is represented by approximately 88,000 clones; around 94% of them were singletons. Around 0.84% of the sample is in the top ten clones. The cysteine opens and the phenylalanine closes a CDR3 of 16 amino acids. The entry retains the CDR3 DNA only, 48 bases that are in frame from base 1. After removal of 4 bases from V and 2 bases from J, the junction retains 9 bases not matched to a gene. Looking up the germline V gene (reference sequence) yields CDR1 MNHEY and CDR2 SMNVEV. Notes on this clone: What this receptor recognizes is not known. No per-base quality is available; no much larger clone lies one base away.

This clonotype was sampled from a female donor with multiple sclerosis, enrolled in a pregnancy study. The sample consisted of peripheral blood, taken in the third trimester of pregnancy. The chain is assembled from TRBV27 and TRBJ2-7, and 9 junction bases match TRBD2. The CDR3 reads CASSSLWSGRTYEQYF. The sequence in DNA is TGTGCCAGCAGTTCCCTTTGGAGCGGGAGGACCTACGAGCAGTACTTC.